This TCR beta chain was profiled in a study of CD8 T cells in Susac syndrome. Study results and limitations: The CD4+ T cell repertoires in Susac syndrome were not clonally expanded.

This clonotype was recorded once. Its antigen is currently unknown. Both CD4+ and CD8+ T cells were negatively isolated, and TEMRA cells underwent FACS enrichment. RNA totalling about 0.45 to 1 ug underwent reverse transcription with random hexamers. Multiplex PCR with immunoSEQ amplified the TCR beta CDR3 across 54 Vbeta and 13 Jbeta. TCRdb processed the immunoSEQ multiplex PCR reads anew with MiXCR; each CDR3 protein has one entry. In the table there are about 210,000 distinct CDR3 sequences, over 90% of which are singletons. This sequence originates from a human donor with Susac syndrome. Sequencing was carried out using CD4+ T cells from PBMCs.

The CDR3 DNA follows: TGTGCCAGCAGGCCACACCGGGACACCCTTTACACAGATACGCAGTATTTT. It specifies CASRPHRDTLYTDTQYF. This chain joins TRBV28 and TRBJ2-3, with a weak D call TRBD1 (6 bases). Germline V gene data show CDR1 as MDHEN and CDR2 as SYDVKM. The V end lost 6 bases, the J end lost 2 bases, and 21 bases lay between the germline ends. The CDR3 covers 17 residues.